This paragraph reports one TCR beta chain. This clone was found a few times. This clone's antigen is unknown. No base quality values were provided; no much bigger clone lies one nucleotide off. To sequence the TCRbeta CDR3 region, genomic DNA was isolated from the sorted cells. TCRbeta CDR3 regions were sequenced using the immunoSEQ Assay. Drawn from immuneACCESS, this table holds only the in-frame rearrangements with V and J called that TCRdb kept. Clones are partly lost; checked studies trace under half to an unresolved V gene and leave the rest unexplained. This sample gives around 80,000 clones in total; around 80% of them show up just once. The ten biggest clones cover about 5% of the sample. The trial excluded patients who had a history of autoimmune disease or were on systemic immunosuppression. Peripheral blood for TCR sequencing was collected from all dose cohorts at baseline, on cycle 4 day 1, and on cycle 7 day 1. Samples came from an open-label, multicenter, first-in-human phase I dose-escalation trial of ivuxolimab. Adults with locally advanced or metastatic melanoma, renal cell, hepatocellular, or head and neck squamous cell carcinoma were enrolled in the trial. Before TCR sequencing, CD4+ T cells and CD8+ T cells were sorted from peripheral blood as separate populations.

Taken from cysteine to phenylalanine, the CDR3 has 9 residues. CDR3 DNA is the only sequence kept; it has 27 bases, read in frame from the first base. From a lookup of the germline V gene (reference sequence), CDR1 and CDR2 are DFQATT and SNEGSKA. This sample is drawn from a study of OX40 agonist ivuxolimab in advanced cancers. Turning to the overall study: The costimulatory receptor OX40 (CD134) was targeted by ivuxolimab, a fully human IgG2 agonistic monoclonal antibody. Intravenous ivuxolimab was administered to patients every 2 weeks at six dose levels: 0.01, 0.1, 0.3, 1.5, 3 and 10 mg/kg. Patients were allowed to have had prior anti-PD-1, anti-PD-L1 or anti-CTLA-4 therapy, and roughly 40% of the dose-escalation patients had previously received checkpoint inhibitors. Of the roughly 50 dose-escalation patients, hepatocellular carcinoma was present in approximately 20, melanoma in approximately 15, renal cell carcinoma in 9 and head and neck cancer in 9. The monotherapy dose-escalation portion (N of about 57 patients) of the phase I ivuxolimab trial is reported in the paper. Three dose-escalation patients achieved partial responses, one with hepatocellular carcinoma and two with cutaneous melanoma. The point of sequencing TCRbeta in the periphery was to test whether ivuxolimab changed TCR sequence diversity and drove clonal T-cell expansion. A male proportion of under 85% and a mean age of approximately 58 years, ranging from 23 to 79, were recorded for the dose-escalation cohort.

The research as a whole found: Which antigens the clonally expanded peripheral T cells were specific for was not determined. After ivuxolimab, more expanded clones were found on average in CD8+ T cells than in CD4+ T cells. In the 0.1-3.0 mg/kg groups, partial responders had among the lowest normalized peripheral clonal expansion, particularly in CD8+ T cells. At doses of 0.1 to 3.0 mg/kg, clonal expansion of both CD4+ and CD8+ T cells in blood was seen between baseline and week 6. Low levels of normalized T-cell clonal expansion were also seen in some nonresponding patients.

The chain is assembled from TRBV20-1 and TRBJ1-1, with no D gene named confidently. The TCR comes from an adult with an advanced solid tumor such as melanoma, head and neck, liver or kidney cancer. Source: CD4+ or CD8+ T cells sorted from blood, taken in a trial of the OX40 agonist ivuxolimab. The DNA is TGCAAAGATTCGAGTGAAGCTTTCTTT. It translates to CKDSSEAFF.